This T cell receptor (beta chain) was identified in a study of blood T cell repertoires in COVID-19. Authors' data handling: Amplification with reference gene primers provided the estimates of nucleated cell counts. Assay: immunoSEQ multiplex PCR; the TCRdb copy retains only in-frame clones and omits some. V, J and clone size are taken as reported in that table, and D and trimming were inferred from the DNA itself. The data contain about 150,000 clones, 70% to 90% of them singletons. With 4 bases clipped from V and 2 bases from J, the junction kept 7 bases outside the gene matches. This CDR3 contains 16 residues. The germline CDR1 and CDR2 sequences are SGHNT and YYREEE (reference sequence).

The sample taken for sequencing was peripheral blood. J is TRBJ1-2 and V is TRBV5-4; 11 nucleotides agree with TRBD1. The receptor comes from a man between 65 and 85 years old with acute or convalescent COVID-19. CDR3 in amino acids: CASSRTGGATNYGYTF. The CDR3 region has the DNA TGTGCCAGCAGCAGGACAGGGGGCGCGACAAACTATGGCTACACCTTC.